The 24 T cell receptor beta chains given below trace back to one sample, sequenced in a study of T cells in Graves' hyperthyroidism and ophthalmopathy. Amplification of TCR beta CDR3 regions was performed using RNA transcripts as template. A first-round RT-PCR of the TCR CDR3 used the HTBI primer set. Using its own MiXCR run on the multiplex PCR reads, TCRdb lists one record per CDR3 protein. Among about 550,000 distinct CDR3 sequences, about a fifth were seen once, and the ten largest hold approximately 25%. Sequencing was carried out using blood. All receptors derive from a man between 18 and 35 years old with Graves' hyperthyroidism.

The sample holds a few counts of this clonotype. The J gene is TRBJ2-2, the V gene TRBV7-8; TRBD2 matches 9 bases. The CDR3 length is 16 residues. V lost 4 bases, J lost 3 bases, and 6 bases stayed unmatched. The germline V gene has CDR1 SGHVS and CDR2 FQNEAQ. Here the CDR3 reads CASSYVAGEDTGELFF. The CDR3 DNA is TGTGCCAGCAGCTACGTAGCGGGGGAGGACACCGGGGAGCTGTTTTTT.

The chain employs TRBV20-1 and TRBJ1-1; unclear D gene. Germline V lookup: CDR1 DFQATT, CDR2 SNEGSKA (reference sequence). V gave up 6 bases and J gave up 0 bases, with 11 bases separating them. The CDR3 spans 13 residues. The CDR3 here is CSAPIGVNTEAFF. As DNA, the CDR3 is TGCAGTGCACCGATCGGGGTGAACACTGAAGCTTTCTTT.

The chain carries TRBV28 and TRBJ1-5, with D possibly TRBD1 on 6 matching bases. The ends were cut back, 2 bases at V and 8 bases at J, with 7 bases in the middle. Looked up from germline, CDR1 is MDHEN and CDR2 is SYDVKM. The CDR3 is 12 amino acids. As DNA, the CDR3 is TGTGCCAGCAGTTTAGGGGGCGAGCCCCAGCATTTT. Protein product: CASSLGGEPQHF. The full variable domain, with the rest looked up from reference TRBV28 and TRBJ1-5, is DVKVTQSSRYLVKRTGEKVFLECVQDMDHENMFWYRQDPGLGLRLIYFSYDVKMKEKGDIPEGYSVSREKKERFSLILESASTNQTSMYLCASSLGGEPQHFGDGTRLSIL.

V usage is TRBV5-4 and J usage is TRBJ1-5; a weak D match, TRBD1 (5 bases). V was cut by 1 base and J by 5 bases, with 13 bases left in between. Germline V lookup: CDR1 SGHNT, CDR2 YYREEE (reference sequence). The CDR3 runs to 15 residues. The CDR3 DNA follows: TGTGCCAGCAGCTTGTGGCCAGGGAAAGATCAGCCCCAGCATTTT. Protein product: CASSLWPGKDQPQHF.

This clonotype turned up a few times. The rearrangement links TRBV7-8 to TRBJ2-2; perhaps TRBD1 as D (6 bases). V lost 5 bases to trimming and J lost 0 bases, with 10 bases between them. Germline-derived CDR1 and CDR2 are SGHVS and FQNEAQ. This CDR3 has 15 residues. CDR3 amino acids: CASSPGHPNTGELFF. As DNA, the CDR3 is TGTGCCAGCAGCCCGGGACACCCGAACACCGGGGAGCTGTTTTTT.

This clonotype was seen at least ten times. The chain carries TRBV19 and TRBJ1-5; possibly TRBD1 for D (5 bases). V lost 6 bases and J lost 4, with 16 bases in between. The germline gives CDR1 LNHDA, CDR2 SQIVND (reference sequence). This CDR3 contains 15 residues. The CDR3 region has the DNA TGTGCCAGTAGCCTAGGACACCCGCTAAATCAGCCCCAGCATTTT. Its translation is CASSLGHPLNQPQHF.

In its sample, this clonotype was seen many times. The chain has TRBV20-1 and TRBJ2-7; 12 nucleotides line up with TRBD2. The germline gives CDR1 DFQATT, CDR2 SNEGSKA (reference sequence). This CDR3 spans 17 amino acids. The V gene end was trimmed by 0 bases and the J gene end by 2 bases; junction bases not matched to a gene: 8. The CDR3 DNA sequence: TGCAGTGCTAGAGATCCCGGGGGACTAGCGGGCCCCTACGAGCAGTACTTC. This codes for CSARDPGGLAGPYEQYF.

This chain connects TRBV10-3 to TRBJ1-2; TRBD1 matches 7 bases. CDR1 and CDR2 (germline): ENHRY, SYGVKD. Losses at the gene ends were 2 bases for V and 6 bases for J; bases not matched to a gene: 9. This CDR3 contains 15 residues. The DNA for the CDR3 is TGTGCCATCAGTGAGGCCGCGGCAGGGGGAGATGGCTACACCTTC. It translates to CAISEAAAGGDGYTF.

This clonotype was seen many times. The chain recombines TRBV7-8 with TRBJ2-5, with 7 positions matching TRBD2. The trim removed 0 bases at V and 1 base at J, leaving 11 bases unmatched. This CDR3 is built from 18 residues. Per germline, CDR1 SGHVS and CDR2 FQNEAQ. CDR3 sequence (DNA): TGTGCCAGCAGCTTAGCGGGGTTGGGGGGGGGACTCCAAGAGACCCAGTACTTC. Amino acid sequence: CASSLAGLGGGLQETQYF.

Worth noting for this clonotype: Its ends do not fully match the called genes, so a read error is possible. This chain connects TRBV6-1 to TRBJ1-1; D remains unclear. In germline, CDR1 is MNHNS, CDR2 SASEGT. The CDR3 sequence is 14 residues long. The CDR3 DNA is TGTGCCAGCAGAGAAGGACCGTACCGCACTGAAGCTTTCTTT. Amino acids: CASREGPYRTEAFF.

The chain has TRBV6-5 and TRBJ2-7; D gene uncertain. The CDR3 length is 16 residues. Between the trimmed V and J ends, which lost 5 bases and 2 bases, there was a span of 19 bases. CDR1 and CDR2 (germline): MNHEY, SVGAGI. The CDR3 DNA sequence: TGTGCCAGCAGTCTACTCCTATGGGGTGAAACCTACGAGCAGTACTTC. Protein product: CASSLLLWGETYEQYF.

This clonotype was detected many times. The chain is built from TRBV29-1 and TRBJ1-1; D remains unclear. CDR3 size: 14 residues. V was trimmed by 0 bases and J by 1 base, leaving 9 bases between them. The germline gives CDR1 SQVTM, CDR2 ANQGSEA. DNA of the CDR3: TGCAGCGTTGAAGATTTGACGGCGAACACTGAAGCTTTCTTT. This gives the protein CSVEDLTANTEAFF.

There are many counts of this clonotype. The V call is TRBV10-3, the J call TRBJ1-1; tentative D call: TRBD1 (5 bases). CDR1 and CDR2 (germline): ENHRY, SYGVKD. CDR3 size: 13 residues. The V gene lost 0 bases and the J gene lost 7 bases, with 9 bases spanning the gap. DNA of the CDR3: TGTGCCATCAGTGAGTCGGGGCCCGATGAAGCTTTCTTT. Protein sequence: CAISESGPDEAFF.

The table lists this clonotype with a few counts. The chain is built from TRBV5-1 and TRBJ2-7, with 7 bases matching TRBD1. CDR1 SGHRS and CDR2 YFSETQ come from the germline V gene. V was clipped by 4 bases and J by 3 bases; unmatched bases: 10. The CDR3 length is 15 residues. This CDR3 is CASSLGDSQLYEQYF. As DNA, the CDR3 is TGCGCCAGCAGCCTAGGGGACAGTCAGCTCTACGAGCAGTACTTC.

This clonotype occurred many times. The chain carries TRBV6-1 and TRBJ1-2, with unresolved D. Germline V gene sequence: CDR1 MNHNS, CDR2 SASEGT. V dropped 7 bases and J dropped 2 bases, with 2 bases sitting between them. The CDR3 runs 10 residues. CDR3: CASTNYGYTF. For the CDR3, the DNA is TGTGCCAGCACAAACTATGGCTACACCTTC.

Many counts were recorded for this clonotype. The chain couples TRBV12-3 or TRBV12-4 to TRBJ1-2; 7 bases fit TRBD1. This CDR3 is 14 amino acids long. Trimming cost V 3 bases and J 4 bases; bases outside gene matches: 5. The CDR3 reads CASSFRDSFYGYTF. DNA of the CDR3: TGTGCCAGCAGTTTTAGGGACAGCTTCTATGGCTACACCTTC.

J is TRBJ2-2 and V is TRBV6-1; 12 bases line up with TRBD1. V was clipped by 4 bases and J by 2 bases; unmatched bases: 5. This CDR3 region has 17 residues. Germline-derived CDR1 and CDR2 are MNHNS and SASEGT. The CDR3 is CASSAGTGGFNTGELFF. The DNA for the CDR3 is TGTGCCAGCAGTGCCGGGACAGGGGGCTTTAACACCGGGGAGCTGTTTTTT.

This clonotype has at least ten counts. J is TRBJ1-2 and V is TRBV12-3 or TRBV12-4, with D unresolved. V was trimmed by 1 base and J by 8 bases, leaving 14 bases between them. The CDR3 spans 14 residues. DNA for the CDR3: TGTGCCAGCAGTTTAGGCAGCGATGTGGCCGGCTACACCTTC. This encodes CASSLGSDVAGYTF.

There are many counts of this clonotype. The chain is built from TRBV27 and TRBJ1-1, with D possibly being TRBD1 (6 bases). The CDR3 is made up of 14 amino acids. Trimming pared 3 bases from V and 1 base from J, leaving 9 bases between. The germline V gene encodes CDR1 MNHEY and CDR2 SMNVEV (reference sequence). In DNA, the CDR3 is TGTGCCAGCAGTTTCGCAGGGGAGAACACTGAAGCTTTCTTT. This translates into CASSFAGENTEAFF.

This clonotype was recorded many times. This chain joins TRBV2 and TRBJ2-7; D is undetermined. Trimming stripped 7 bases from V and 2 bases from J, with 12 bases between. Germline assignment: CDR1 SNHLY and CDR2 FYNNEI. The CDR3 is 13 residues long. CDR3 loop: CASKLDGPYEQYF. The CDR3, as DNA: TGTGCCAGCAAGTTGGACGGGCCCTACGAGCAGTACTTC.

Only a few counts were recorded for this clonotype. The chain carries TRBV5-1 and TRBJ1-2, with D maybe TRBD1 (6 bases). Between the trimmed V and J ends, which lost 4 bases and 5 bases, there was a span of 21 bases. The germline V gene has CDR1 SGHRS and CDR2 YFSETQ. The CDR3 contains 16 residues. The CDR3 sequence: CASSATGLGDEYGYTF. CDR3 nucleotides: TGCGCCAGCAGCGCTACAGGGCTGGGCGATGAATATGGCTACACCTTC.

This clonotype was seen at least ten times. The chain employs TRBV29-1 and TRBJ2-7; 7 positions agree with TRBD1. Germline CDR1 reads SQVTM; CDR2 reads ANQGSEA. This CDR3 comprises 15 residues. V gave up 0 bases and J gave up 4 bases; unmatched junction bases: 9. CDR3 loop: CSVEEVPGGSYEQYF. The CDR3 DNA sequence: TGCAGCGTTGAAGAAGTGCCAGGGGGATCGTACGAGCAGTACTTC.

This clonotype was recorded many times. The CDR3 sequence is CASSTGRRETQYF. CDR3 sequence (DNA): TGTGCCAGTAGTACCGGACGGAGGGAGACCCAGTACTTC. The gene calls are TRBV19 and TRBJ2-5, with a tentative D call TRBD2 (5 bases). The CDR3 sequence is 13 residues long. Trimming stripped 4 bases from V and 5 bases from J, with 11 bases between. CDR1 and CDR2 from the germline V gene are LNHDA and SQIVND (reference sequence).

This chain joins TRBV6-1 and TRBJ2-7; 9 positions agree with TRBD1. The CDR3 has 13 residues. With 10 bases clipped from V and 3 bases from J, the junction kept 7 bases outside the gene matches. Germline assignment: CDR1 MNHNS and CDR2 SASEGT. Written as DNA, the CDR3 is TGTGCCACCCGTGGGACAGGGCTCTACGAGCAGTACTTC. This encodes CATRGTGLYEQYF.